This is a list of T cell receptor beta chains from one sample in a study of TIL therapy for anti-PD-1-resistant metastatic lung cancer. Sequenced by immunoSEQ multiplex PCR; TCRdb stores in-frame clones only, minus some. The sample shows about 55,000 clones, 75% to 85% of them seen only once. Sample: blood, taken at baseline. The receptors were sampled from a person aged 25-85 years with non-small cell lung cancer. Each CDR3 is given with its conserved first and last residue. A D gene is named only where the DNA matches it firmly. Where a row states a size, it is once, few, many or the class of an expanded clone; other rows omit it.

J gene	D gene	V gene	clone size	CDR3 DNA	CDR3 protein
TRBJ2-4	TRBD2	TRBV4-2	.	TGTGCCAGCAGCCCATATTGGACTAGCGGGAGCAGAGCCAAAAACATTCAGTACTTC	CASSPYWTSGSRAKNIQYF
TRBJ2-7	TRBD1	TRBV7-2	.	TGTGCCAGCAGCGAGGACAGGGGATTCGAGCAGTACTTC	CASSEDRGFEQYF
TRBJ2-3	.	TRBV15	.	TGTGCCACCAGCAGATACTCAACGACAGAGGCCACAGATACGCAGTATTTT	CATSRYSTTEATDTQYF
TRBJ1-1	.	TRBV7-3	.	TGTGCCAGCAGCTCGGCGGGGGGCTTGGTGAACACTGAAGCTTTCTTT	CASSSAGGLVNTEAFF
TRBJ2-7	.	TRBV7-9	.	TGTGCCAGCGGACGAAATGCCTACGAGCAGTACTTC	CASGRNAYEQYF
TRBJ2-2	TRBD1	TRBV18	.	TGTGCCAGCTCACCGGGACAGTTCACCGGGGAGCTGTTTTTT	CASSPGQFTGELFF
TRBJ2-7	.	TRBV5-1	.	TGCGCCAGCAGCTTAAATAGTTTGCGTTCGGGCGACACCTACGAGCAGTACTTC	CASSLNSLRSGDTYEQYF
TRBJ1-1	TRBD1	TRBV6-1	.	TGTGCCAGCAGTGTATTATCCTTTTTCCCGGGACAGAAAACCAACACTGAAGCTTTCTTT	CASSVLSFFPGQKTNTEAFF
TRBJ2-3	TRBD2	TRBV2	few	TGTGCCAGCAGTGAAGCGGACGGGACTAGGCAGTATTTT	CASSEADGTRQYF
TRBJ1-5	TRBD1	TRBV6-5	.	TGTGCCACCCTGGGACAGGGCTTTTATCAGCCCCAGCATTTT	CATLGQGFYQPQHF
TRBJ1-2	TRBD1	TRBV5-1	.	TGCGCCAGCCTCGTAATGGACAGGGGAATCTATGGCTACACCTTC	CASLVMDRGIYGYTF
TRBJ1-5	TRBD1	TRBV2	.	TGTGCCAGCAGTGAAGCCCAGGGGGGTCCGCCCCAGCATTTT	CASSEAQGGPPQHF
TRBJ2-7	.	TRBV19	.	TGTGCCAGTAGTATTATTGCGGATGTCTACTACGAGCAGTACTTC	CASSIIADVYYEQYF
TRBJ2-1	.	TRBV10-3	few	TGTGCCATCAGTGAGTCGGGATTAAACAATGAGCAGTTCTTC	CAISESGLNNEQFF
TRBJ2-4	.	TRBV7-9	few	TGTGCCAGCAGCTTGTATGGCGGAACTACTGCCAAAGACATTCAGTACTTC	CASSLYGGTTAKDIQYF
TRBJ2-1	.	TRBV5-4	.	TGTGCCAGCAGCTTGGACACGAATGAGCAGTTCTTC	CASSLDTNEQFF
TRBJ1-3	.	TRBV3-1/TRBV3-2	few	TGTGCCAGCAGCCGATGGACAGCCATTGGAAACACCATATATTTT	CASSRWTAIGNTIYF
TRBJ2-2	.	TRBV7-8	.	TGTGCCAGCAGCTACAGACCCGGAGGGGCGGGCGGGGAGCTGTTTTTT	CASSYRPGGAGGELFF
TRBJ2-5	TRBD2	TRBV7-2	.	TGTGCCAGCAGTCTAGCGGGGAGGGGAGAGACCCAGTACTTC	CASSLAGRGETQYF
TRBJ2-1	.	TRBV29-1	.	TGCAGCGTGTCATGGGCCTTAGGGGTTGGCAATGAGCAGTTCTTC	CSVSWALGVGNEQFF
TRBJ1-1	.	TRBV6-2/TRBV6-3	.	TGTGCCAGCAGTACCCACTCAGAACCTGAACCTTTCTTT	CASSTHSEPEPFF
TRBJ2-7	TRBD2	TRBV7-9	few	TGTGCCAGCAGCTATTGGGGGGGGAGCGGGAGCTCCAACGAGCAGTACTTC	CASSYWGGSGSSNEQYF
TRBJ2-4	.	TRBV25-1	.	TGTGCCAGCAGGAAGTCGGGCGAAAACATTCAGTACTTC	CASRKSGENIQYF
TRBJ1-2	.	TRBV7-2	.	TGTGCCAGCAGCCAGGGGCCTCACTATGGCTACACCTTC	CASSQGPHYGYTF
TRBJ2-1	.	TRBV11-2	.	TGTGCCAGCAGCTTACAGTTTGAACAGTTCTTC	CASSLQFEQFF
TRBJ2-3	.	TRBV6-1	.	TGTGCCAGCAGTGGTCTCCGGGCCACTCGCACAGATACGCAGTATTTT	CASSGLRATRTDTQYF
TRBJ1-1	.	TRBV2	.	TGTGCCAGCAGCCAGGATATCCTATCCCTTAACACTGAAGCTTTCTTT	CASSQDILSLNTEAFF
TRBJ2-3	TRBD1	TRBV27	.	TGTGCCAGCAGTTTGACAGGGACAGATACGCAGTATTTT	CASSLTGTDTQYF
TRBJ1-3	TRBD1	TRBV6-5	.	TGTGCCAGCAGCGCCGGGACAGGGACGCCAACCACCATATATTTT	CASSAGTGTPTTIYF
TRBJ1-5	.	TRBV2	once	TGTGCCAGCAGCGAACGGACTCATCAGCCCCAGCATTTT	CASSERTHQPQHF
TRBJ2-7	.	TRBV27	.	TGTGCCAGCAGTTTAGGTTGGTTAACCTTCTACGAGCAGTACTTC	CASSLGWLTFYEQYF
TRBJ2-7	.	TRBV5-5	.	TGTGCCAGCAGCTCAGGGGCAACCTCCTACGAGCAGTACTTC	CASSSGATSYEQYF
TRBJ2-7	TRBD1	TRBV5-4	.	TGTGCCAGCCTATGGGGGCGAGGGGGCGAGGTTGGGTCCTACGAGCAGTACTTC	CASLWGRGGEVGSYEQYF
TRBJ1-1	.	TRBV20-1	.	TGCAGTGCTAGGGAGGGCCTTGAAGCTTTCTTT	CSAREGLEAFF
TRBJ2-7	TRBD1	TRBV7-8	.	TGTGCCAGCAGCTGGGGACAGGGGGCCCTCTACGAGCAGTACTTC	CASSWGQGALYEQYF
TRBJ2-5	TRBD1	TRBV28	few	TGTGCCAGCAGTTTAGAGACAGGGGGCATGGAGACCCAGTACTTC	CASSLETGGMETQYF
TRBJ2-6	.	TRBV18	.	TGTGCCAGCTCATATACAGACTCTGGGGCCAACGTCCTGACTTTC	CASSYTDSGANVLTF
TRBJ2-7	.	TRBV9	.	TGTGCCAGCAGCGCAAGTCCTGGTAGCGCCTCCTACGAGCAGTACTTC	CASSASPGSASYEQYF
TRBJ2-5	TRBD1	TRBV28	.	TGTGCCAGCAGTCCCGGGACAGGGGCCCCTTTTGGAGAGACCCAGTACTTC	CASSPGTGAPFGETQYF
TRBJ2-7	TRBD1	TRBV2	many	TGTGCCAGCAGTTTGGGACAGACACAGTACGAGCAGTACTTC	CASSLGQTQYEQYF
TRBJ1-3	.	TRBV6-2/TRBV6-3	once	TGTGCCAGCAGTTACTCGAGAGTGGGGTCTGGAAACACCATATATTTT	CASSYSRVGSGNTIYF
TRBJ2-7	.	TRBV6-5	few	TGTGCCAGCAGTTACCGCGGGGTGGGTGAGCAGTACTTC	CASSYRGVGEQYF
TRBJ2-5	TRBD2	TRBV7-6	.	TGTGCCAGCAGTTTCGGAGCGGGGGTTGGTGGAGAGACCCAGTACTTC	CASSFGAGVGGETQYF
TRBJ2-7	TRBD2	TRBV28	.	TGTGCCAGCAGTTCCGGGACTAGCTTTCCTCTCGACGAGCAGTACTTC	CASSSGTSFPLDEQYF
TRBJ2-5	.	TRBV11-2	.	TGTGCCACCCAAAGGGCCCTCCAAGAGACCCAGTACTTC	CATQRALQETQYF
TRBJ2-7	TRBD1	TRBV3-1/TRBV3-2	.	TGTGCCAGCAGCCAGTCCGGGACAGAATACTACGAGCAGTACTTC	CASSQSGTEYYEQYF
TRBJ2-2	.	TRBV20-1	.	TGCAGTGCTAAACGACCCGGGGAGCTGTTTTTT	CSAKRPGELFF
TRBJ2-7	.	TRBV7-9	few	TGTGCCAGCAGCTCCCCGTCTACTAGCTCTTCCGAGCAGTACTTC	CASSSPSTSSSEQYF
TRBJ1-2	TRBD1	TRBV7-9	.	TGTGCCAGCAGCCCCCGGGACAGGGGCTATGGCTACACCTTC	CASSPRDRGYGYTF
TRBJ2-7	.	TRBV3-1/TRBV3-2	.	TGTGCCAGCAGCCAAGTTGCGTATCGGGAGAGCTCCTACGAGCAGTACTTC	CASSQVAYRESSYEQYF
TRBJ2-1	TRBD1	TRBV15	.	TGTGCCACCAGCAGAGATCTTGGACAGGACAATGAGCAGTTCTTC	CATSRDLGQDNEQFF
TRBJ2-1	TRBD2	TRBV7-9	.	TGTGCCTTCAGCCGGGCTAGCGGACCGAATGAGCAGTTCTTC	CAFSRASGPNEQFF
TRBJ1-2	.	TRBV19	.	TGTGCCAGTAGTATATACAAGACAGATGGCTACACCTTC	CASSIYKTDGYTF
TRBJ2-5	.	TRBV5-6	.	TGTGCCAGCAGCTTGCGGTTCCGGGGTGAGACCCAGTACTTC	CASSLRFRGETQYF
TRBJ2-5	TRBD1	TRBV7-9	.	TGTGCCAGCAGCTCAACAGGGGTAGTAGAGACCCAGTACTTC	CASSSTGVVETQYF